This T cell receptor (beta chain) was profiled in a study of long-term antiretroviral therapy in people with HIV. With V trimmed by 0 bases and J by 4 bases, 7 bases remained unmatched. Germline-derived CDR1 and CDR2 are SGHTA and FQGNSA. The CDR3 runs 17 residues. At survey level, the immunoSEQ assay was run in its v3.0 version. TCRdb's copy holds only in-frame clones and misses some; the assay was immunoSEQ multiplex PCR. This repertoire shows 38,000 or so clones, around 93% found once; its top ten account for 2% to 2.5%. The gene calls are TRBV7-2 and TRBJ1-5; TRBD1 agrees at 9 bases. The TCR comes from a man between 25 and 39 years old with HIV. The sequences come from unsorted PBMCs, collected 9.2 years after starting antiretroviral therapy. In DNA, the CDR3 is TGTGCCAGCAGCTTAGCGGCCTACGGACAGGGGAATCAGCCCCAGCATTTT. Residues: CASSLAAYGQGNQPQHF. Using reference TRBV7-2 and TRBJ1-5 for the parts outside the CDR3, the full variable domain is GAGVSQSPSNKVTEKGKDVELRCDPISGHTALYWYRQSLGQGLEFLIYFQGNSAPDKSGLPSDRFSAERTGGSVSTLTIQRTQQEDSAVYLCASSLAAYGQGNQPQHFGDGTRLSIL.